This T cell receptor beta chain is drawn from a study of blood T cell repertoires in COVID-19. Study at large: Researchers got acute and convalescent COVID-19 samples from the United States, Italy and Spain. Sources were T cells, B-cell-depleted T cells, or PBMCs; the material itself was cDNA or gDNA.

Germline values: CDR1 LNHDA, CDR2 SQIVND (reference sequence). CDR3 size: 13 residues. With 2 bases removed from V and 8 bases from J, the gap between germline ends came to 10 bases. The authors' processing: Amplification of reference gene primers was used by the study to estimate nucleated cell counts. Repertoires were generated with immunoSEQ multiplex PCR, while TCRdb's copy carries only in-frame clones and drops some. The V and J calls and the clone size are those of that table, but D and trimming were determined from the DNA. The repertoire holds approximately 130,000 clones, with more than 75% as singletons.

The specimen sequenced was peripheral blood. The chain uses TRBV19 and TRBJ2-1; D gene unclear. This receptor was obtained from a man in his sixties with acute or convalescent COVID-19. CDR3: CASSISEAHEQFF. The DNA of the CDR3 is TGTGCCAGTAGTATATCCGAGGCCCATGAGCAGTTCTTC.